This record looks at one T cell receptor beta chain sequence and its context. These data are taken from a study of T cell changes during pregnancy in multiple sclerosis. Produced via immunoSEQ multiplex PCR; TCRdb's table is partial and in-frame only. The table records tens of thousands of clones, about 93% of them present only once. Sample: CD4+ T cells from peripheral blood mononuclear cells, taken after pregnancy. This TCR derives from a female donor with multiple sclerosis, enrolled in a pregnancy study.

The CDR3 DNA is TGCGCCAGCTACGAGCGGGAGGGTATATACAATGAGCAGTTCTTC. Encoded protein: CASYEREGIYNEQFF. This chain links TRBV5-1 with TRBJ2-1, with 10 bases matching TRBD2. This CDR3 has 15 residues. Trimming cost V 7 bases and J 4 bases; bases outside gene matches: 8. Germline V gene lookup returns CDR1 SGHRS and CDR2 YFSETQ.